This T cell receptor beta chain was sequenced in a study of cytomegalovirus exposure and HLA in healthy donors. PCR was performed using 60 Vbeta and 13 Jbeta primers. Using immunoSEQ multiplex PCR, the repertoire was profiled, and TCRdb retains in-frame clones only, with some absent. The data contain 180,000 or so clones, 79% of them seen just once; the ten biggest clones take up about 2.5%. Germline V gene data show CDR1 as MRHNA and CDR2 as SNTAGT. Trimming cost V 2 bases and J 0 bases; bases outside gene matches: 11. The CDR3 contains 18 residues. This receptor was taken from a woman aged 45-60 years in good health and CMV-seronegative. The chain carries TRBV6-4 and TRBJ2-3; 7 nucleotides agree with TRBD1. The sample comprised PBMCs. This CDR3 is CASSDRHRQGRSTDTQYF. As DNA, the CDR3 is TGTGCCAGCAGTGACCGCCATCGACAGGGCCGTAGCACAGATACGCAGTATTTT.